These 14 T cell receptor beta chains share one sample of origin, sequenced in a study of T-cell memory formation after mild COVID-19. TCRdb passed the 5' RACE reads through MiXCR, listing each CDR3 protein once. The repertoire holds around 470,000 distinct CDR3 sequences, with 20% as singletons. The specimen was PBMCs or a T cell subset sorted from them (not recorded which). The receptors stem from an adult woman who had mild COVID-19 (a few samples of this study predate the infection). Cell type and time point are not known.

V and J are TRBV9 and TRBJ2-3; D possibly uses TRBD1 or TRBD2 (5 bases each). The CDR3 runs 17 residues. Trimming removed 3 bases at V and 3 bases at J, with 20 bases between. CDR1 and CDR2 (germline): SGDLS, YYNGEE. Here the CDR3 reads CASSGPGPVRATDTQYF. The CDR3 nucleotides are TGTGCCAGCAGCGGCCCGGGACCAGTTCGGGCGACAGATACGCAGTATTTT.

This clonotype came up a few times. The CDR3 region has the DNA TGTGCCAGCAGTTCCGGGACTAGCGGGAGGGTAAAGACCCAGTACTTC. Protein: CASSSGTSGRVKTQYF. The chain has TRBV6-2 or TRBV6-3 and TRBJ2-5; 16 bases are a match to TRBD2. The V gene's germline CDR1 is MNHEY and CDR2 SVGEGT. The CDR3 covers 16 residues. Losses at the gene ends were 4 bases for V and 6 bases for J; bases not matched to a gene: 5.

This clonotype was seen a few times. The chain employs TRBV5-1 and TRBJ2-7; 12 positions agree with TRBD2. Germline CDR1 SGHRS, CDR2 YFSETQ. The V gene end was trimmed by 5 bases and the J gene end by 5 bases; junction bases not matched to a gene: 8. The CDR3 length is 15 residues. CDR3 sequence reads: CASSLTSGRIDEQYF. For the CDR3, the DNA is TGCGCCAGCAGTCTGACTAGCGGGAGAATTGACGAGCAGTACTTC.

This clonotype was found a few times. CDR3 nucleotide sequence: TGTGCCAGCAGCGTAGCTCTTCAGGGGGCCTATGGCTACACCTTC. It specifies CASSVALQGAYGYTF. This chain joins TRBV9 and TRBJ1-2; 8 nucleotides agree with TRBD1. Trimming at V came to 0 bases and at J to 4 bases, leaving 5 bases not matched to a gene. Germline loops: CDR1 SGDLS, CDR2 YYNGEE. The CDR3 contains 15 residues. Looking up the rest from reference TRBV9 and TRBJ1-2 gives the full variable domain: DSGVTQTPKHLITATGQRVTLRCSPRSGDLSVYWYQQSLDQGLQFLIQYYNGEERAKGNILERFSAQQFPDLHSELNLSSLELGDSALYFCASSVALQGAYGYTFGSGTRLTVV.

The chain is built from TRBV6-5 and TRBJ1-1; D unresolved. CDR1 and CDR2 (germline): MNHEY, SVGAGI. V was cut by 4 bases and J by 3 bases, with 9 bases left in between. The CDR3 is made up of 13 amino acids. The CDR3 loop is CASSWLGDTEAFF. The CDR3 bases are TGTGCCAGCAGTTGGCTGGGAGACACTGAAGCTTTCTTT.

The V gene is TRBV20-1, the J gene TRBJ2-1, with D possibly being TRBD1 or TRBD2 (5 bases each). CDR3 length: 14 residues. The V gene's germline CDR1 is DFQATT and CDR2 SNEGSKA (reference sequence). The V gene lost 7 bases and the J gene lost 5 bases, with 18 bases spanning the gap. The CDR3 sequence: CSGDAPGIHNEQFF. DNA of the CDR3: TGCAGTGGGGACGCACCCGGGATCCACAATGAGCAGTTCTTC.

The chain links TRBV5-1 to TRBJ1-1; D is uncertain. Per the germline V gene, CDR1 is SGHRS and CDR2 is YFSETQ. V was pared by 4 bases and J by 2 bases, with 18 bases between. The CDR3 sequence is 16 residues long. The CDR3 protein is CASSDYRAGLNTEAFF. The CDR3 nucleotides read TGCGCCAGCAGCGATTATAGGGCCGGACTCAACACTGAAGCTTTCTTT.

V and J are TRBV12-3 or TRBV12-4 and TRBJ1-2; perhaps TRBD1 as D (6 bases). CDR3 length: 14 residues. V gave up 4 bases and J gave up 7 bases, with 16 bases separating them. CDR3 DNA: TGTGCCAGCAGTTCTTTAGGGGGGCTCGGTGGCTACACCTTC. Amino acids: CASSSLGGLGGYTF.

This clonotype was detected a few times. The chain's CDR3 is CASSRTQETQYF. The CDR3 region has the DNA TGTGCCAGCAGCCGAACCCAAGAGACCCAGTACTTC. This chain connects TRBV3-1 to TRBJ2-5; D is unclear. This CDR3 contains 12 residues. The V gene lost 4 bases and the J gene lost 1 base, with 4 bases spanning the gap. From germline, CDR1 is LGHDT and CDR2 YNNKEL (reference sequence).

V is TRBV7-2 and J is TRBJ2-2; D call uncertain. Germline-derived CDR1 and CDR2 are SGHTA and FQGNSA. The CDR3 is 13 amino acids. The ends were cut back, 3 bases at V and 8 bases at J, with 10 bases in the middle. Written as DNA, the CDR3 is TGTGCCAGCAGCTTGCGCGTCCGAGGGGAGCTGTTTTTT. Its translation is CASSLRVRGELFF.

This clonotype was detected many times. The chain joins TRBV20-1 to TRBJ2-5, with a possible D match to TRBD2 (5 bases). V was shortened by 1 base and J by 0 bases, with 9 bases between the two germline ends. The germline V gene has CDR1 DFQATT and CDR2 SNEGSKA (reference sequence). The CDR3 contains 14 residues. The CDR3 nucleotides are TGCAGTGCTAGAGTAGGACTTCACCAAGAGACCCAGTACTTC. Its protein is CSARVGLHQETQYF.

This clonotype was observed a few times. V is TRBV6-5 and J is TRBJ1-1, with 7 bases lining up with TRBD1. J gave up 5 bases and V 2 bases, and 5 bases lay outside the gene matches. From germline, CDR1 is MNHEY and CDR2 SVGAGI. The CDR3 totals 14 residues. In DNA, the CDR3 is TGTGCCAGCAGTTACGACAGGGCGGGGACTGAAGCTTTCTTT. This encodes CASSYDRAGTEAFF.

The CDR3 reads CASSRTSGGAGELFF. DNA of the CDR3: TGTGCCAGCAGTCGGACTAGCGGGGGGGCCGGGGAGCTGTTTTTT. The J gene is TRBJ2-2, the V gene TRBV2; 15 bases are shared with TRBD2. This CDR3 comprises 15 residues. With 5 bases clipped from V and 6 bases from J, the junction kept 1 base outside the gene matches. Germline CDR1 reads SNHLY; CDR2 reads FYNNEI.

This chain links TRBV29-1 with TRBJ1-1; D is uncertain. The CDR3 runs 14 residues. Germline V gene data show CDR1 as SQVTM and CDR2 as ANQGSEA. V was cut by 3 bases and J by 3 bases, with 14 bases left in between. The CDR3 bases are TGCAGCGTTGAGTTAACGGTGAGGGACACTGAAGCTTTCTTT. As protein: CSVELTVRDTEAFF.